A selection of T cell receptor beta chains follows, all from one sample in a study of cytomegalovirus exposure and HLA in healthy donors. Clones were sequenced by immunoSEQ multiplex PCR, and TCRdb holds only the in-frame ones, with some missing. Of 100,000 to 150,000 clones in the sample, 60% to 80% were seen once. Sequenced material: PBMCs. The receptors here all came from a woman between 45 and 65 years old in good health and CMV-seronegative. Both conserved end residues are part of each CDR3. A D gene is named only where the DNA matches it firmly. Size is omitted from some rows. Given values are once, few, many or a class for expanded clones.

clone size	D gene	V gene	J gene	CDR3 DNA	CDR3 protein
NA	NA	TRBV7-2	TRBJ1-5	TGTGCCAGCAGCCAACAGGGTTTGAGCAATCAGCCCCAGCATTTT	CASSQQGLSNQPQHF
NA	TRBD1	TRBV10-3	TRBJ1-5	TGTGCCATCAGTGATAGAGGGACAGGGGACCAGCCCCAGCATTTT	CAISDRGTGDQPQHF
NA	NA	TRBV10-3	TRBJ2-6	TGTGCCATCAGCCCCAGGTGGACTGGCTCTGGGGCCAACGTCCTGACTTTC	CAISPRWTGSGANVLTF
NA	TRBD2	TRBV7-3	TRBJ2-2	TGTGCCAGCAGCTTAATGGCTAGCGGGACCACCGGGGAGCTGTTTTTT	CASSLMASGTTGELFF
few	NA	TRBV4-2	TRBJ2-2	TGTGCCAGCAGCCAACGCAGGGGCACCGGGGAGCTGTTTTTT	CASSQRRGTGELFF
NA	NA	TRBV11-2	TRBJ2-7	TGTGCCAGCAGCTCCGCCTACGAGCAGTACTTC	CASSSAYEQYF
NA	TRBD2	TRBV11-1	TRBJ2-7	TGTGCCAGCAGCTTGAAACTAGCGGGAGTCGAGCAGTACTTC	CASSLKLAGVEQYF
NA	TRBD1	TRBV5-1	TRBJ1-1	TGCGCCAGCAGTACTCAGGGGGACACTGAAGCTTTCTTT	CASSTQGDTEAFF
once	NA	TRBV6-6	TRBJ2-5	TGTGCCAGCAGCAACCGCGCCTTAGAGACCCAGTACTTC	CASSNRALETQYF
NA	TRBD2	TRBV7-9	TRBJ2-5	TGTGCCAGCAGCGCGGATCGACTAGCGGGAGTTGAGACCCAGTACTTC	CASSADRLAGVETQYF
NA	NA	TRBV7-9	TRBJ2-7	TGTTCCAGCAGCTTAATTTCGGACTGGCAAGGGTTGTACGAGCAGTACTTC	CSSSLISDWQGLYEQYF
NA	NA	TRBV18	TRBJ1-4	TGTGCCAGCTCACCAAGACAGGCAACTAATGAAAAACTGTTTTTT	CASSPRQATNEKLFF
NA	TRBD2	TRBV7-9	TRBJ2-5	TGTGCCAGCAGCTTAGCGTCCGGGAGGGCGGGGGAGCAGTACTTC	CASSLASGRAGEQYF
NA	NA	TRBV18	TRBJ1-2	TGTGCCAGCTCGGCAGGGTTCAGCAACTATGGCTACACCTTC	CASSAGFSNYGYTF
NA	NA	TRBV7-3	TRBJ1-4	TGTGCCAGCAGCTTAACGGGAGGGGTTAATGAAAAACTGTTTTTT	CASSLTGGVNEKLFF
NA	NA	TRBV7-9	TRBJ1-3	TGTTCCAGCAACCCAGTGGGAGGCCTCGGAAACACCATATATTTT	CSSNPVGGLGNTIYF
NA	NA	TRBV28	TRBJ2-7	TGTGCCAGCAGTTCTACTAGTCAAGGGCTCCCCGGCGAGCAGTACTTC	CASSSTSQGLPGEQYF
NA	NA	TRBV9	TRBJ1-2	TGTGCCAGCAGCTCGGACAGTCGTTACTACACCTTC	CASSSDSRYYTF
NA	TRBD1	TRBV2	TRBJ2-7	TGTGCCAGAGGATCCGGGACAGGGTTTTACGAGCAGTACTTC	CARGSGTGFYEQYF
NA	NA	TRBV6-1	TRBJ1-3	TGTGCCAGCAGTGAGGCACAGGGAGTCGGAAACACCATATATTTT	CASSEAQGVGNTIYF
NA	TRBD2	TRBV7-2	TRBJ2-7	TGTGCCAGCAGCGGACTAGCGGACTTCTACGAGCAGTACTTC	CASSGLADFYEQYF
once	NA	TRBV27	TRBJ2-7	TGTGCCAGCAGTAGGGGCAGGTCCCCCCACGAGCAGTACTTC	CASSRGRSPHEQYF
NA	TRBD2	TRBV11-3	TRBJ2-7	TGTGCCAGCAGCTCCCTCTACCAAGACCGGGGGGCCTACGAGCAGTACTTC	CASSSLYQDRGAYEQYF
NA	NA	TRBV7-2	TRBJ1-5	TGTGCCAGCAGCTTAGAGGGGATTTATAGCAATCGGCCCCAGCATTTT	CASSLEGIYSNRPQHF
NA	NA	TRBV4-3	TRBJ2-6	TGCGCCAGCAGCCAAGATCTCTTAGGGGCTGGGGCCAACGTCCTGACTTTC	CASSQDLLGAGANVLTF
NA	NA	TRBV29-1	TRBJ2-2	TGCAGTACGAGGAACACCGGGGAGCTGTTTTTT	CSTRNTGELFF